Following are 30 T cell receptor beta chains from one sample sequenced in a study of blood T cell repertoires in COVID-19. Generated by immunoSEQ multiplex PCR, the TCRdb table keeps only in-frame clones and is missing some. Here the sample spans approximately 140,000 clones, around 83% being singletons. The sequenced sample consisted of peripheral blood. The receptors were gathered from a man younger than 40 with COVID-19, enrolled during active disease.

The table lists this clone with many counts. The chain links TRBV2 to TRBJ2-7; 11 positions match TRBD1. The CDR3 is made up of 14 amino acids. V lost 4 bases to trimming and J lost 3 bases; unmatched junction nucleotides: 2. Germline assignment: CDR1 SNHLY and CDR2 FYNNEI. For the CDR3, the DNA is TGTGCCAGCAGTGTGGGGACAGGGGGCTACGAGCAGTACTTC. This translates into CASSVGTGGYEQYF.

The chain links TRBV5-1 to TRBJ2-5; 7 bases are a match to TRBD2. Germline V gene lookup returns CDR1 SGHRS and CDR2 YFSETQ. The ends lost 8 bases at V and 1 base at J; junction bases unmatched: 5. This CDR3 contains 13 residues. CDR3 sequence reads: CASRTRPQETQYF. The CDR3 nucleotides read TGCGCCAGTAGGACTAGGCCCCAAGAGACCCAGTACTTC.

The genes are TRBV7-9 and TRBJ2-1, with D tentatively TRBD2 (5 bases). Germline-derived CDR1 and CDR2 are SEHNR and FQNEAQ (reference sequence). Trimming took off 4 bases at V and 10 bases at J, with 14 bases between the two ends. There are 13 residues in the CDR3. CDR3 residues: CASSSSPGLEQFF. CDR3 sequence (DNA): TGTGCCAGCAGCTCCTCCCCGGGGTTGGAGCAGTTCTTC. The full variable domain, rest sourced from reference TRBV7-9 and TRBJ2-1, is DTGVSQNPRHKITKRGQNVTFRCDPISEHNRLYWYRQTLGQGPEFLTYFQNEAQLEKSRLLSDRFSAERPKGSFSTLEIQRTEQGDSAMYLCASSSSPGLEQFFGPGTRLTVL.

The rearrangement links TRBV5-6 to TRBJ2-2, with TRBD2 matching over 9 bases. Germline V gives CDR1 SGHDT, CDR2 YYEEEE. This CDR3 comprises 16 residues. V shed 0 bases and J 3 bases; nucleotides not matched to a gene: 3. Written as DNA, the CDR3 is TGTGCCAGCAGCTTGGAGACTAGCGGATACACCGGGGAGCTGTTTTTT. Amino acids: CASSLETSGYTGELFF.

This clone occurred once. The gene calls are TRBV27 and TRBJ2-3; D not resolved. Trimming pared 7 bases from V and 3 bases from J, leaving 14 bases between. The CDR3 has 14 residues. CDR1 is MNHEY and CDR2 is SMNVEV in the germline V gene (reference sequence). CDR3 in amino acids: CASTASPGTDTQYF. Written as DNA, the CDR3 is TGTGCCAGCACGGCCTCGCCCGGGACAGATACGCAGTATTTT.

For the CDR3, the DNA is TGTGCCAGCAGTTTTCAGGGGCATAATTCACCCCTCCACTTT. This codes for CASSFQGHNSPLHF. The chain couples TRBV27 to TRBJ1-6, with D perhaps matching TRBD1 (6 bases). V was pared by 3 bases and J by 5 bases, with 8 bases between. Germline lookup yields CDR1 MNHEY and CDR2 SMNVEV (reference sequence). CDR3 length equals 14 residues.

The chain joins TRBV7-3 to TRBJ2-4; tentatively, D is TRBD1 (6 bases). Per the germline V gene, CDR1 is SGHTA and CDR2 is FQGTGA. Trimming removed 2 bases at V and 3 bases at J, with 17 bases between. The CDR3 spans 17 residues. The CDR3 DNA is TGTGCCAGCAGCTTATCTTACAGGGCGACTTACAAAAACATTCAGTACTTC. This gives the protein CASSLSYRATYKNIQYF.

V is TRBV3-1 (or the pseudogene TRBV3-2) and J is TRBJ1-5; D might be TRBD1 (5 bases). The CDR3 has 16 amino acids. V was pared by 4 bases and J by 3 bases, with 16 bases between. Looked up from germline, CDR1 is LGHDT and CDR2 is YNNKEL (reference sequence). CDR3 sequence (DNA): TGTGCCAGCAGCCCCCGCGGAGACAGTATCAATCAGCCCCAGCATTTT. Protein product: CASSPRGDSINQPQHF.

The V gene is TRBV6-6, the J gene TRBJ2-1; TRBD2 aligns across 8 bases. From germline, CDR1 is MNHNY and CDR2 SVGAGI (reference sequence). This CDR3 spans 16 amino acids. J was trimmed by 7 bases and V by 0 bases; bases with no gene match: 8. Here the CDR3 DNA reads TGTGCCAGCAGTTACTCGACACTAGCGGCGGGGAATGAGCAGTTCTTC. Its translation is CASSYSTLAAGNEQFF.

DNA for the CDR3: TGTGCCAGTAGGTGGAGCGTAAGTTGGGAGCTGTTTTTT. As protein: CASRWSVSWELFF. The rearrangement uses TRBV19 and TRBJ2-2; no clear D gene. The ends were cut back, 6 bases at V and 9 bases at J, with 14 bases in the middle. There are 13 residues in the CDR3. The germline CDR1 and CDR2 sequences are LNHDA and SQIVND (reference sequence).

This clone came up once. This rearrangement joins TRBV5-1 to TRBJ2-2; TRBD2 is a possible D gene (5 bases). Looked up from germline, CDR1 is SGHRS and CDR2 is YFSETQ. The CDR3 loop spans 16 amino acids. The V gene lost 0 bases and the J gene lost 4 bases, with 13 bases spanning the gap. This CDR3 is CASSLGGRATTGELFF. CDR3 DNA sequence: TGCGCCAGCAGCTTGGGTGGGCGGGCGACCACCGGGGAGCTGTTTTTT.

The V and J genes are TRBV10-2 and TRBJ2-2; 12 bases are shared with TRBD2. V dropped 6 bases and J dropped 5; count of bases not matched to a gene: 4. Per the germline V gene, CDR1 is WSHSY and CDR2 is SAAADI. The CDR3 has 15 amino acids. The CDR3 DNA follows: TGCGCCAGCAGCTCCGGGACTAGCGGGACCGGGGAGCTGTTTTTT. Translation gives CASSSGTSGTGELFF.

The rearrangement joins TRBV6-6 to TRBJ1-2; 8 nucleotides agree with TRBD1. CDR1 is MNHNY and CDR2 is SVGAGI in the germline V gene (reference sequence). The CDR3 covers 14 residues. Unmatched junction bases numbered 6, after V lost 2 bases and J lost 7 bases. This CDR3 reads CASSYGRQGTGYTF. The DNA of the CDR3 is TGTGCCAGCAGTTACGGGAGACAGGGGACTGGCTACACCTTC.

The V gene is TRBV28, the J gene TRBJ1-5, with D possibly matching TRBD1 (5 bases). V was clipped by 6 bases and J by 3 bases, with 15 bases between them. There are 15 residues in the CDR3. CDR1 and CDR2 (germline): MDHEN, SYDVKM. CDR3 sequence (DNA): TGTGCCAGCAGCCGGCGTCAGGGAAACAATCAGCCCCAGCATTTT. Translation gives CASSRRQGNNQPQHF.

The chain combines TRBV4-2 with TRBJ2-5, with 16 bases aligning to TRBD2. V dropped 1 base and J dropped 3; count of bases not matched to a gene: 11. The V gene's germline CDR1 is LGHNA and CDR2 YNFKEQ. The CDR3 is 20 residues long. Here the CDR3 DNA reads TGTGCCAGCAGCCAAGCCCCCGGGACTAGCGGGAGGGCGGGGGAAGAGACCCAGTACTTC. Residues: CASSQAPGTSGRAGEETQYF.

The chain couples TRBV5-1 to TRBJ1-4; a weak D match, TRBD1 (5 bases). The CDR3 runs 15 residues. Looked up from germline, CDR1 is SGHRS and CDR2 is YFSETQ. V was clipped by 4 bases and J by 3 bases, with 13 bases between them. This CDR3 is CASSPLAGPNEKLFF. The CDR3 nucleotides are TGCGCCAGCAGCCCCTTGGCAGGGCCTAATGAAAAACTGTTTTTT.

The chain links TRBV28 to TRBJ1-2; no clear D gene. V dropped 8 bases and J dropped 4 bases, with 11 bases sitting between them. Germline V CDR1 and CDR2: MDHEN, SYDVKM. The CDR3 has 12 amino acids. CDR3 in amino acids: CASETSGYGYTF. For the CDR3, the DNA is TGTGCCAGCGAGACCTCGGGCTATGGCTACACCTTC.

J is TRBJ1-2 and V is TRBV5-1, with D perhaps TRBD1 (6 bases). V was clipped by 3 bases and J by 7 bases, with 19 bases between them. Germline CDR1 SGHRS, CDR2 YFSETQ. There are 15 residues in the CDR3. The CDR3 is CASSSGSQGYRGYTF. The CDR3 nucleotides read TGCGCCAGCAGCTCGGGAAGTCAGGGGTACCGTGGCTACACCTTC. Variable domain in full (rest from reference TRBV5-1 and TRBJ1-2): KAGVTQTPRYLIKTRGQQVTLSCSPISGHRSVSWYQQTPGQGLQFLFEYFSETQRNKGNFPGRFSGRQFSNSRSEMNVSTLELGDSALYLCASSSGSQGYRGYTFGSGTRLTVV.

J is TRBJ2-5 and V is TRBV12-3 or TRBV12-4; D is ambiguous. Trimming cost V 5 bases and J 3 bases, with 7 bases left between them. The CDR3 is made up of 12 amino acids. CDR3 coding DNA: TGTGCCAGCAGTCCAGTTAAAGAGACCCAGTACTTC. Its translation: CASSPVKETQYF.

This clone has just a few counts. The rearrangement links TRBV29-1 to TRBJ2-7; TRBD1 agrees at 10 bases. Trimming removed 5 bases from V and 2 bases from J; junction bases left unmatched: 3. Germline V gene sequence: CDR1 SQVTM, CDR2 ANQGSEA. The CDR3 is 13 amino acids. The CDR3 here is CSVSGTGAYEQYF. The CDR3 coding sequence is TGCAGCGTTTCAGGGACAGGGGCCTACGAGCAGTACTTC.

The CDR3 spells CASSQEPGSAGYTF. The CDR3 region has the DNA TGCGCCAGCAGCCAAGAACCGGGGAGCGCTGGCTACACCTTC. The chain joins TRBV4-3 to TRBJ1-2; no firm D call. The CDR3 has 14 amino acids. Germline values: CDR1 LGHNA, CDR2 YSLEER. The V end lost 0 bases, the J end lost 7 bases, and 12 bases lay between the germline ends.

The chain employs TRBV28 and TRBJ2-7, with D perhaps matching TRBD1 (5 bases). This CDR3 comprises 16 residues. Trimming pared 3 bases from V and 1 base from J, leaving 16 bases between. From germline, CDR1 is MDHEN and CDR2 SYDVKM. DNA for the CDR3: TGTGCCAGCAGTTTTCCCATTCTCGGACAATCCTACGAGCAGTACTTC. Encoded protein: CASSFPILGQSYEQYF.

CDR3 sequence: CASSRDRYTEAFF. Here the CDR3 DNA reads TGTGCCAGCAGCCGCGACAGGTATACTGAAGCTTTCTTT. The chain couples TRBV7-6 to TRBJ1-1, with a tentative D call TRBD1 (6 bases). The V gene lost 5 bases and the J gene lost 5 bases, with 12 bases spanning the gap. This CDR3 comprises 13 residues. Germline V lookup: CDR1 SGHVS, CDR2 FNYEAQ. The full variable domain, rest sourced from reference TRBV7-6 and TRBJ1-1, is GAGVSQSPRYKVTKRGQDVALRCDPISGHVSLYWYRQALGQGPEFLTYFNYEAQQDKSGLPNDRFSAERPEGSISTLTIQRTEQRDSAMYRCASSRDRYTEAFFGQGTRLTVV.

This rearrangement joins TRBV2 to TRBJ2-1; a possible D gene is TRBD2 (6 bases). Germline V gene sequence: CDR1 SNHLY, CDR2 FYNNEI. This CDR3 contains 13 residues. The V and J ends lost 8 bases and 8 bases respectively, with 16 bases between them. In nucleotides, the CDR3 is TGTGCCAGCGTCCAACGGGAGTGGGATGAGCAGTTCTTC. This sequence encodes CASVQREWDEQFF.

This chain connects TRBV10-3 to TRBJ1-6, with TRBD1 matching over 7 bases. CDR1 is ENHRY and CDR2 is SYGVKD in the germline V gene. V gave up 3 bases and J gave up 9 bases; unmatched junction bases: 8. The CDR3 is made up of 15 amino acids. The CDR3 DNA reads as TGTGCCATCAGTGATGGTGACAGGGAGACTTCACCCCTCCACTTT. Translation: CAISDGDRETSPLHF.

The rearrangement uses TRBV10-2 and TRBJ1-6, with D possibly being TRBD1 (5 bases). This CDR3 contains 15 residues. Trimming cost V 8 bases and J 0 bases, with 11 bases left between them. Germline loops: CDR1 WSHSY, CDR2 SAAADI. CDR3 residues: CASGTDSSYNSPLHF. The CDR3 coding sequence is TGCGCCAGCGGAACAGACAGCTCCTATAATTCACCCCTCCACTTT.

The chain has TRBV28 and TRBJ2-3; 7 nucleotides align to TRBD1. Germline V gives CDR1 MDHEN, CDR2 SYDVKM. Trimming took 2 bases from V and 6 from J; bases not matched to a gene: 14. The length of the CDR3 is 17 residues. The CDR3 DNA reads TGTGCCAGCAGTTTAGTTGGGAGACAGGGCTTTTCGGATACGCAGTATTTT. Protein sequence: CASSLVGRQGFSDTQYF.

The V gene is TRBV25-1, the J gene TRBJ2-1, with a possible D match to TRBD2 (6 bases). Germline CDR1 is MGHDK and CDR2 is SYGVNS. Trimming removed 7 bases from V and 6 bases from J, with 16 bases in between. This CDR3 has 14 amino acids. CDR3 nucleotides: TGTGCCAGCACTCCGGGCCCGACTAGCAATGAGCAGTTCTTC. This encodes CASTPGPTSNEQFF.

V usage is TRBV7-9 and J usage is TRBJ2-5, with 10 bases that match TRBD2. The CDR3 contains 18 residues. Germline V lookup: CDR1 SEHNR, CDR2 FQNEAQ (reference sequence). The V segment lost 1 base and the J segment 6 bases; nucleotides outside the gene matches: 14. The CDR3 DNA follows: TGTGCCAGCAGCTTAGTGGGGGTTCCTAGCGGGAGAGGAAAGACCCAGTACTTC. Its translation: CASSLVGVPSGRGKTQYF.

The sample holds many counts of this clone. V and J are TRBV3-1 (or the pseudogene TRBV3-2) and TRBJ1-1, with D unresolved. The CDR3 has 13 amino acids. In germline, CDR1 is LGHDT, CDR2 YNNKEL (reference sequence). Trimming took off 6 bases at V and 1 base at J, with 9 bases between the two ends. The CDR3: CASSLLANTEAFF. The CDR3 DNA is TGTGCCAGCAGTTTGCTAGCGAACACTGAAGCTTTCTTT.